The sequence of this TCR beta chain was determined in a study of tumor and adjacent non-tumor tissue in lung cancer. For the study at large: The cohort had 12 to 13 adenocarcinoma, a couple of squamous cell and 1 small cell patients. Each sample yielded millions of productive TCRbeta reads on average.

Overall study findings and caveats: In normal lung, the top 100 clones were significantly more dominant than in tumor. Tumor TCR diversity, when higher, was linked to shorter survival.

TCRbeta libraries were built with three rounds of nested PCR, modified from ARM-PCR. TCRdb called the multiplex PCR reads again in MiXCR, with one record for every CDR3 protein. The table lists 120,000 or so distinct CDR3 sequences, roughly 64% of them singletons, with roughly 13% in the top ten. This CDR3 spans 15 amino acids. Per germline, CDR1 MNHEY and CDR2 SVGEGT. The V segment lost 6 bases and the J segment 9 bases; nucleotides outside the gene matches: 15. No cell sorting was done before RNA was extracted from the tissue. As regards this clonotype: The antigen remains undetermined.

The specimen was lung tumor tissue. This chain uses TRBV6-2 or TRBV6-3 with TRBJ2-7; 9 bases are shared with TRBD1. This receptor was obtained from a man younger than 40 with non-small cell lung cancer. The CDR3 protein is CASSYAGQGLLGQYF. The CDR3 DNA reads as TGTGCCAGCAGCTACGCGGGACAGGGACTTCTAGGGCAGTACTTC.